This TCR beta chain was recovered during a study of T-cell memory formation after mild COVID-19 (dated by TCRdb to the early 2020s). Regarding the research as a whole: TCR sequence clusters from the two donors were largely donor specific. In a couple of donors, T-cell clones that expanded and contracted after mild COVID-19 were followed by sequencing TCRalpha and TCRbeta repertoires longitudinally. Two young, previously healthy adult volunteers made up the cohort, one male and one female.

This clonotype was recorded many times. What this receptor recognizes is not known. No base quality values were provided; no much bigger clone lies one nucleotide off. PBMCs were isolated by Ficoll-Paque density gradient centrifugation. The paper's findings and limits, for the study overall: Contracting CD4+ clones turned up mainly in the CM and EM memory subsets, whereas EMRA was where CD8+ clones were enriched. The study covered only a couple of mild cases, and larger cohorts including severe cases with pre-infection samples were considered necessary. From day 15 to 85, contracting clones showed balanced CD4/CD8 phenotypes, whereas a second wave of clones that expanded from day 15 to 37 leaned towards CD4+. Whether the second-wave clones peaking on day 37 were SARS-CoV-2 specific was not confirmed. Some responding clones were found in pre-infection memory, which suggests that pre-existing cross-reactive memory T cells took part in the SARS-CoV-2 response.

CDR1 and CDR2, looked up from the germline V gene, are MDHEN and SYDVKM. There are 15 amino acids in the CDR3, from cysteine to phenylalanine inclusive. Solely the CDR3 DNA is kept, with 45 bases framed from the first base. A distance of 12 bases separates the germline ends of V and J, which lose 2 bases and 4 bases respectively. Reads for this sample came from an Illumina NovaSeq 6000. Using 5'RACE with constant-segment primers, TCRalpha and TCRbeta cDNA libraries were constructed, with sample barcodes and unique molecular identifiers added in the process. Trizol reagent was used to extract RNA from every sample. Libraries were amplified in two PCR steps, with a second sample barcode and Illumina TruSeq adapters added in the second step. Sequencing of the libraries was done on an Illumina NovaSeq, producing 2 x 150 bp paired-end reads. As for how the authors treated the data: Reads were demultiplexed and collapsed into UMI-guided consensus sequences with migec v1.2.7. Using mixcr v2.1.11, UMI consensuses were aligned to TRA and TRB V and J templates and then assembled into clonotypes. A clonotype was counted as expanded or contracted only when both edgeR and NoisET called the clonotype significant, with the noise models trained on biological replicates. edgeR calls used a false discovery rate-adjusted p below 0.01 and a log2 fold-change threshold of 1. PCA with hierarchical clustering of max-normalized trajectories of the 1000 most abundant clonotypes was used as exploratory dynamics analysis. Separately sequenced CD4+ and CD8+ repertoires were used to assign a CD4 or CD8 phenotype to each responding clone. Using fastp at Q25 and MiXCR, TCRdb reprocessed the public reads and kept productive beta chains. One record per CDR3 amino acid sequence lists the most common genes and DNA. These V and J calls rely on TCRdb rather than the paper's analysis. The sample table records 390,000 or so distinct CDR3 sequences; roughly 15% of these occur just once. The ten top clones hold around a fifth of the sample.

The chain links TRBV28 with TRBJ1-5; no D gene call is confident. The sample comprised PBMCs or a T cell subset sorted from them (not recorded which). This clonotype originated in a man younger than 35 who had mild COVID-19 (a few samples of this study predate the infection). The sample titles of this study are shuffled in the database, so cell type and time point are left out; the donor was told from shared clones. The DNA sequence follows: TGTGCCAGCAGTTTACGGCCGAGCGGTAATCAGCCCCAGCATTTT. It codes for CASSLRPSGNQPQHF.